This T cell receptor beta chain was recovered during a study of spatial heterogeneity in lung cancer. As for the study in general: Raw reads showed each unique TCR and UMI combination turning up more than ten times on average.

TCRdb re-analysed the 5' RACE reads in MiXCR, keeping a single row per CDR3 protein. The sample consists of about 5,800 distinct CDR3 sequences, around an eighth of them appearing once. The sample's time point: sample taken at primary tumor resection. The donor group consisted of under 95 patients who had untreated, early-stage non-small cell lung cancer. The input material, whole RNA from tumor, nontumor lung or frozen PBMC, was sequenced unsorted. Germline V CDR1 and CDR2: SGHNT, YYREEE (reference sequence). V shed 4 bases and J shed 3 bases, with 8 bases lying between them. The CDR3 has 12 residues. By proportion, this clonotype is medium-sized.

This clonotype originated in a female donor with early-stage non-small cell lung cancer. The V and J genes are TRBV5-4 and TRBJ2-7; D possibly matches TRBD1 or TRBD2 (5 bases each). Sequences were derived from normal lung tissue next to the tumor, sampled at surgery. The CDR3 DNA follows: TGTGCCAGCAGCCGGGACGGCTACGAGCAGTACTTC. Its protein product is CASSRDGYEQYF.